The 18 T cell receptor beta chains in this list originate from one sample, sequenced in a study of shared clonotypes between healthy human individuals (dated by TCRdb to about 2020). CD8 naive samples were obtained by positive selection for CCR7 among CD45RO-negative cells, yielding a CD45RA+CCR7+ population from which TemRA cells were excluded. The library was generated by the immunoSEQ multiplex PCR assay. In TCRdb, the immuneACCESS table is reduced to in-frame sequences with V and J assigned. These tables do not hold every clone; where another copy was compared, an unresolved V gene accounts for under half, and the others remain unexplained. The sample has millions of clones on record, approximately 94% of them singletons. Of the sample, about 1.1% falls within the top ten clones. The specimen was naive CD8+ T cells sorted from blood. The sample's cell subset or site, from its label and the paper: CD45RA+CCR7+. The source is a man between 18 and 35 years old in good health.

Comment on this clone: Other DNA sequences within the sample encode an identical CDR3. The CDR3, as DNA: TGTGCCAGCAGCTTGGAGGGTTCCGAGCAGTACTTC. It specifies CASSLEGSEQYF. This chain uses TRBV5-6 with TRBJ2-7; D remains unclear. CDR1 SGHDT and CDR2 YYEEEE come from the germline V gene. The CDR3 is made up of 12 amino acids. Trimming cost V 0 bases and J 6 bases, with 7 bases left between them.

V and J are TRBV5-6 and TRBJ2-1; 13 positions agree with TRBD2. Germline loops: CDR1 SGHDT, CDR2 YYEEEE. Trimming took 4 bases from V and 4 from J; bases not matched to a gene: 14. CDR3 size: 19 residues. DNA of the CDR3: TGTGCCAGCAGCCCAGGGGGACTAGCGGGGTATATGGGATACAATGAGCAGTTCTTC. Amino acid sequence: CASSPGGLAGYMGYNEQFF.

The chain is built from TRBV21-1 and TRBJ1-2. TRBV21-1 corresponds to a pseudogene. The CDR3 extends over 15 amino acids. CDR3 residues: CASSKTGTEIYGYTF. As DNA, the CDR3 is TGTGCCAGCAGCAAAACCGGGACGGAAATCTATGGCTACACCTTC.

CDR3 residues: CASSLSARAGGDEAFF. DNA of the CDR3: TGTGCCAGCAGTTTATCGGCGAGGGCAGGGGGAGATGAAGCTTTCTTT. The gene calls are TRBV27 and TRBJ1-1, with TRBD1 identical over 7 bases. The CDR3 is made up of 16 amino acids. J lost 7 bases, V lost 0 bases, and 11 bases had no gene match. CDR1 and CDR2 from the germline V gene are MNHEY and SMNVEV (reference sequence).

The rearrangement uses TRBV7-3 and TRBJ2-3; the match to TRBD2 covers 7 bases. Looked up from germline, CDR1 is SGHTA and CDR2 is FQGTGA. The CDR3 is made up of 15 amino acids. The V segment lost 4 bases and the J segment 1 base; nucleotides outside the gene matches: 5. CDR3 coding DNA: TGTGCCAGCAGCTCCCGAAGCGGGGGCACAGATACGCAGTATTTT. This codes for CASSSRSGGTDTQYF.

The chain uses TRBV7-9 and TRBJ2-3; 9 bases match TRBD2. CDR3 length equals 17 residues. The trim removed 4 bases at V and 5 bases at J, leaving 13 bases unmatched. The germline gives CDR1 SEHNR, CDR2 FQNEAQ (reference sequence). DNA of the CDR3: TGTGCCAGCAGCTCCGGTTGGGCTAGCGGGGAGGGAGATACGCAGTATTTT. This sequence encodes CASSSGWASGEGDTQYF.

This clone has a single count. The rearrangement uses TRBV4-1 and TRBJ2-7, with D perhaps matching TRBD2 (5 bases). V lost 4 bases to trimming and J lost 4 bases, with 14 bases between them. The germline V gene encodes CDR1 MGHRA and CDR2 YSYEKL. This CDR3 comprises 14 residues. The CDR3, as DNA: TGCGCCAGCAGCCCTGCCCCGGGGAATTACGAGCAGTACTTC. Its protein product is CASSPAPGNYEQYF.

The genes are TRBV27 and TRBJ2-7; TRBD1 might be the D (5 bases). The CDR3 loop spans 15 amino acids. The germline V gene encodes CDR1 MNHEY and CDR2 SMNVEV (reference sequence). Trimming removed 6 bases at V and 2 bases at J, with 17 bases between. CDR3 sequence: CASRFSAGLAYEQYF. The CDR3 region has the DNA TGTGCCAGCAGATTTAGTGCAGGGTTGGCCTACGAGCAGTACTTC.

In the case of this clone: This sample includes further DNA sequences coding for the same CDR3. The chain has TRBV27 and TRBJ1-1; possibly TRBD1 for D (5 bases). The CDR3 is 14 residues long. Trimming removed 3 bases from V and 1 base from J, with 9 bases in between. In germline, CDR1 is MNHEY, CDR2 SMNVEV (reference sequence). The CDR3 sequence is CASSLRGPNTEAFF. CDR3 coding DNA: TGTGCCAGCAGTTTGAGGGGCCCGAACACTGAAGCTTTCTTT.

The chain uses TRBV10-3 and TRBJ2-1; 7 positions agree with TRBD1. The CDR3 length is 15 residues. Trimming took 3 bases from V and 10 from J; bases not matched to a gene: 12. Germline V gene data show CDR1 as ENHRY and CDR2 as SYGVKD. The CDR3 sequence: CAISEYLTGEGEQFF. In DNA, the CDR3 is TGTGCCATCAGTGAATACCTCACAGGGGAAGGGGAGCAGTTCTTC.

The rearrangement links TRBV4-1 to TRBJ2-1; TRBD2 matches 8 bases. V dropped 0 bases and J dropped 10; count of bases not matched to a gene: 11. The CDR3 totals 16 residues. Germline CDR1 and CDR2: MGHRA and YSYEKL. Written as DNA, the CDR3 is TGCGCCAGCAGCCAAGAACAGCGGGGGCCCTTTTGGGAGCAGTTCTTC. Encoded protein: CASSQEQRGPFWEQFF.

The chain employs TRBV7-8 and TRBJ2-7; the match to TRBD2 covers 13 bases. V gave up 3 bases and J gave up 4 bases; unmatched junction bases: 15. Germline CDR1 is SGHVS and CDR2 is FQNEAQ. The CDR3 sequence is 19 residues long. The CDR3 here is CASSFRLAGGPVGTYEQYF. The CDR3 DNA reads TGTGCCAGCAGCTTCCGACTAGCGGGGGGCCCCGTTGGAACTTACGAGCAGTACTTC.

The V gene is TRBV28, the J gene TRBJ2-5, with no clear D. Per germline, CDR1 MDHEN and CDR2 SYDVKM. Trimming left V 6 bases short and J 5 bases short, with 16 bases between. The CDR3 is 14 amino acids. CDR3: CASRQGQAIETQYF. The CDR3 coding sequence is TGTGCCAGCAGACAAGGTCAGGCGATCGAGACCCAGTACTTC.

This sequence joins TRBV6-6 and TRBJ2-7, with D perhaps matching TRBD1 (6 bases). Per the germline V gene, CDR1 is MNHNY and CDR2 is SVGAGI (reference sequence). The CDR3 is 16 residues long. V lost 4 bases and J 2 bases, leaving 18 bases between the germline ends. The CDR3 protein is CASSLSTGPITYEQYF. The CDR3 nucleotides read TGTGCCAGCAGTTTATCGACAGGCCCCATTACCTACGAGCAGTACTTC.

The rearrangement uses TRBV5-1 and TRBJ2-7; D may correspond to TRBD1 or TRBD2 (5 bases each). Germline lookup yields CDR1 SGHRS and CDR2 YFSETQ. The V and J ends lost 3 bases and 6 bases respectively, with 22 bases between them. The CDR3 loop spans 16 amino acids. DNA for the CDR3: TGCGCCAGCAGCTCCTACTACATACATGGGACCGTCGAGCAGTACTTC. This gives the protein CASSSYYIHGTVEQYF.

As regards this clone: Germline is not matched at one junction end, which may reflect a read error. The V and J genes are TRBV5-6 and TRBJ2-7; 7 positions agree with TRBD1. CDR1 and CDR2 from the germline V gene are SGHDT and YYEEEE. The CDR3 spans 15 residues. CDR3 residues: CVSSPRQGIFYEQYF. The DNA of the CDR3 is TGTGTCAGCAGCCCAAGACAGGGAATCTTCTACGAGCAGTACTTC.

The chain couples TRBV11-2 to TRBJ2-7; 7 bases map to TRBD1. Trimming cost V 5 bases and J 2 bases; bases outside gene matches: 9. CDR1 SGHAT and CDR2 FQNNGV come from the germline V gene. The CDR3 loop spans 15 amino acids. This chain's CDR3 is CASSPGQANTYEQYF. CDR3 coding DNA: TGTGCCAGCAGCCCTGGACAGGCAAATACCTACGAGCAGTACTTC.

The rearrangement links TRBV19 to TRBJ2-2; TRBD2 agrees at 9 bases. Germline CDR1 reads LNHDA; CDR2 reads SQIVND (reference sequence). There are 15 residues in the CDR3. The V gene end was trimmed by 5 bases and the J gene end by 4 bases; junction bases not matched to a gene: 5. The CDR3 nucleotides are TGTGCCAGTAGTTTAGCGGGAGAGGGCACCGGGGAGCTGTTTTTT. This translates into CASSLAGEGTGELFF.